This T cell receptor beta chain was sequenced in a study of OX40 agonist ivuxolimab in advanced cancers. Study-wide context: Six ivuxolimab dose levels, 0.01 to 10 mg/kg, were given intravenously every 2 weeks. Study-level points and caveats: Among the lowest peripheral clonal expansion occurred in 0.1-3.0 mg/kg partial responders.

Notes on this clone: As yet, its antigen is unknown.

Method: immunoSEQ multiplex PCR; TCRdb's copy keeps in-frame clones and lacks some. The table lists 30,000 or so clones, just over 90% of them singletons. This clonotype was sampled from an adult with an advanced solid tumor such as melanoma, head and neck, liver or kidney cancer. The sample consisted of CD4+ or CD8+ T cells sorted from blood, taken in a trial of the OX40 agonist ivuxolimab.

The CDR3 coding sequence is TGTGCCAGCAGCAACAGGGGTGGGATCTATGGCTACACCTTC. This translates into CASSNRGGIYGYTF. The chain couples TRBV13 to TRBJ1-2; 7 nucleotides agree with TRBD1. CDR1 is PRHDT and CDR2 is FYEKMQ in the germline V gene (reference sequence). CDR3 length equals 14 residues. Trimming took 5 bases from V and 4 from J; bases not matched to a gene: 7.